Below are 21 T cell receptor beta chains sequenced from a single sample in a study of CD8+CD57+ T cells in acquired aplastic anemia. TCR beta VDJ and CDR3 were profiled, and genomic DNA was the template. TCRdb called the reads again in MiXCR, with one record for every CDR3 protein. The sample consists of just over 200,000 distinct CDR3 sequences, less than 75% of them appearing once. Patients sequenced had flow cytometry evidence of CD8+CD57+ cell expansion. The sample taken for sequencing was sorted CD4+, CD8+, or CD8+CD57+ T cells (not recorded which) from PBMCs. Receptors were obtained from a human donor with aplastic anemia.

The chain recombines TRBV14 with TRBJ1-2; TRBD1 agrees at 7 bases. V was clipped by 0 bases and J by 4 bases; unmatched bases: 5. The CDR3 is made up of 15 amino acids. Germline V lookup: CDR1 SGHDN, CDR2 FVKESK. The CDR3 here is CASSQDRGQIYGYTF. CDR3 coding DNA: TGTGCCAGCAGCCAAGATAGGGGACAGATCTATGGCTACACCTTC.

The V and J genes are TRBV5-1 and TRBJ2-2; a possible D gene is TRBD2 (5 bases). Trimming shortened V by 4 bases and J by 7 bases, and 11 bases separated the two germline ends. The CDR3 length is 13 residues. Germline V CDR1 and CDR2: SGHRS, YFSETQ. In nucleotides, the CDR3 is TGCGCCAGCAGCCTCCTGGGGAGCGGGGAGCTGTTTTTT. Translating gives CASSLLGSGELFF.

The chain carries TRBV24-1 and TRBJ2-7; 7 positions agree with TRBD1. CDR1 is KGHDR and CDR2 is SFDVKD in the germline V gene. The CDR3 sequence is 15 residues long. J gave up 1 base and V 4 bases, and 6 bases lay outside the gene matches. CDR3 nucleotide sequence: TGTGCCACCAGTGACCCGGGGACAGCTTCCTACGAGCAGTACTTC. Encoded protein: CATSDPGTASYEQYF.

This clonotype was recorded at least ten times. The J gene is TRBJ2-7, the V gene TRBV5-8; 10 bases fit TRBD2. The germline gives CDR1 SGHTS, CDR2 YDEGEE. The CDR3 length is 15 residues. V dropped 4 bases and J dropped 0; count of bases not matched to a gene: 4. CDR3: CASSNLAGASYEQYF. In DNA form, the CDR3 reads TGTGCCAGCAGCAATCTAGCGGGGGCCTCCTACGAGCAGTACTTC.

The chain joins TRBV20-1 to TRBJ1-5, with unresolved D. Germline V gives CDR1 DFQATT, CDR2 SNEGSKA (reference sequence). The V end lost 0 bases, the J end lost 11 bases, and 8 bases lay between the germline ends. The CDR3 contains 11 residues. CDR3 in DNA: TGCAGTGCTAGAGAAGCAGATACCCAGCATTTT. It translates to CSAREADTQHF.

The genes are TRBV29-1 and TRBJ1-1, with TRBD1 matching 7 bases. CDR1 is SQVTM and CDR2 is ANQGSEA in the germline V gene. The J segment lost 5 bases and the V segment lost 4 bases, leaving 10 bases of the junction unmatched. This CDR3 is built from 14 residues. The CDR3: CSVVATGSGTEAFF. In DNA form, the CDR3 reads TGCAGCGTTGTGGCGACAGGGTCTGGAACTGAAGCTTTCTTT.

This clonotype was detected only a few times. DNA for the CDR3: TGTGCCAGCAGCCCGACAGGGGGCTGGGGCTACACCTTC. Translation gives CASSPTGGWGYTF. The rearrangement uses TRBV7-6 and TRBJ1-2; TRBD1 aligns across 10 bases. The junction had 5 bases not matched to a gene; V was cut back by 5 bases and J by 8 bases. The CDR3 has 13 residues. Germline CDR1 is SGHVS and CDR2 is FNYEAQ.

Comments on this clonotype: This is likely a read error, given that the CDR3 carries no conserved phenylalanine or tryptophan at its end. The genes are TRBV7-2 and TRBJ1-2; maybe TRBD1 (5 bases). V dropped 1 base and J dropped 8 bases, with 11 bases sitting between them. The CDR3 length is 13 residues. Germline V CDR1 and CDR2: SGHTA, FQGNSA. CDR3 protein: CASSLGAGWGYTL. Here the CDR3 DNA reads TGTGCCAGCAGCTTAGGCGCAGGGTGGGGCTACACCCTC.

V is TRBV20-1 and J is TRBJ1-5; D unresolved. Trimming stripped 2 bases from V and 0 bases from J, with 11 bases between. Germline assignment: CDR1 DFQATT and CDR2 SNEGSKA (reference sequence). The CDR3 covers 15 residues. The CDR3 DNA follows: TGCAGTGCTAGAAGTGCGGCGAATAGCAATCAGCCCCAGCATTTT. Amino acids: CSARSAANSNQPQHF.

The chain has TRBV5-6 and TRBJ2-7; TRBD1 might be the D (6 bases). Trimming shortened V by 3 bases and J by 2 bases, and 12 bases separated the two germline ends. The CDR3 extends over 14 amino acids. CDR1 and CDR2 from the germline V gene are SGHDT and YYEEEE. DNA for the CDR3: TGTGCCAGCAGCTACCGACAGGCCGCCTACGAGCAGTACTTC. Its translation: CASSYRQAAYEQYF.

CDR3 residues: CASSQDSAYNEQFF. The CDR3 DNA reads as TGTGCCAGCAGTCAGGACAGCGCCTACAATGAGCAGTTCTTC. The rearrangement uses TRBV7-8 and TRBJ2-1; D is perhaps TRBD1 (6 bases). CDR3 length equals 14 residues. Germline assignment: CDR1 SGHVS and CDR2 FQNEAQ. Trimming took off 6 bases at V and 2 bases at J, with 11 bases between the two ends.

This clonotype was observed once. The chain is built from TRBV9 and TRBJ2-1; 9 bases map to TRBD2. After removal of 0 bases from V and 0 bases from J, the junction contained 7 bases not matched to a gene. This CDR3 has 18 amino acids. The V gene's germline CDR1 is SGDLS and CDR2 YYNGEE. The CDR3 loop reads CASSVAVRGGSSYNEQFF. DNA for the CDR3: TGTGCCAGCAGCGTAGCGGTGCGGGGGGGAAGCTCCTACAATGAGCAGTTCTTC. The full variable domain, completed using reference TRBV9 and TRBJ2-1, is DSGVTQTPKHLITATGQRVTLRCSPRSGDLSVYWYQQSLDQGLQFLIQYYNGEERAKGNILERFSAQQFPDLHSELNLSSLELGDSALYFCASSVAVRGGSSYNEQFFGPGTRLTVL.

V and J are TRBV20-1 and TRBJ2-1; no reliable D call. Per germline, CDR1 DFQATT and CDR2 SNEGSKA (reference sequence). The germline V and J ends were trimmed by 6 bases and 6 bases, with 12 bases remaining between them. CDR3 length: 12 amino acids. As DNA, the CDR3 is TGCAGTGCCCTATCCCCGGTCAATGAGCAGTTCTTC. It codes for CSALSPVNEQFF.

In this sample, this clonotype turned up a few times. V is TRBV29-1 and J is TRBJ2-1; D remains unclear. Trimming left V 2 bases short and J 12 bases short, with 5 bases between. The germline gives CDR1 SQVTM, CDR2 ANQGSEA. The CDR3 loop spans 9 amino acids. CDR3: CSVESLQFF. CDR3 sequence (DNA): TGCAGCGTTGAATCGTTGCAGTTCTTC.

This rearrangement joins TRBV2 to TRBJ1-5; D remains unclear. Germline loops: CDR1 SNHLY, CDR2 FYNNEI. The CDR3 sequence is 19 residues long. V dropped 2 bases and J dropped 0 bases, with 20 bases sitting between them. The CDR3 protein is CASSELDTQERYSNQPQHF. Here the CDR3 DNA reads TGTGCCAGCAGTGAATTAGACACCCAGGAAAGATATAGCAATCAGCCCCAGCATTTT.

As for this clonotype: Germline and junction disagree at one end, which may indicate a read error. Here the CDR3 reads CASSLAGANYEQYF. Here the CDR3 DNA reads TGTGCTAGCAGCTTAGCGGGGGCTAACTACGAGCAGTACTTC. The chain couples TRBV7-9 to TRBJ2-7, with 9 bases matching TRBD2. The CDR3 spans 14 residues. Germline CDR1 SEHNR, CDR2 FQNEAQ (reference sequence).

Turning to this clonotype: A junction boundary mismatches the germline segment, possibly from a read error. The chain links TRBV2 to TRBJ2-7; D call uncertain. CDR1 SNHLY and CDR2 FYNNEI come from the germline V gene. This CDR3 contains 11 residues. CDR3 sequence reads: CASRRSYVQYF. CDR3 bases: TGTGCCAGCAGGCGTTCCTACGTGCAGTACTTC.

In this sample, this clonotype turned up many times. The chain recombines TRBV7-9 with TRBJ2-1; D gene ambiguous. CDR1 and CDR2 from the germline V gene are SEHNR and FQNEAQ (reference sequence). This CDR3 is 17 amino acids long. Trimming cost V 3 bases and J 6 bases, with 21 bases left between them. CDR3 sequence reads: CASSFTWVDPLPNEQFF. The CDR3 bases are TGTGCCAGCAGCTTCACGTGGGTGGATCCTTTACCCAATGAGCAGTTCTTC.

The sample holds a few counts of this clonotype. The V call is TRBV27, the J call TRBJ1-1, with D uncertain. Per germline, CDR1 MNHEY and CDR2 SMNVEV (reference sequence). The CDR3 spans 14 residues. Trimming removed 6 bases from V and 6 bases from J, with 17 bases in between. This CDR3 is CASSPTNNVAEAFF. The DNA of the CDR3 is TGTGCCAGCAGCCCAACCAATAATGTGGCTGAAGCTTTCTTT.

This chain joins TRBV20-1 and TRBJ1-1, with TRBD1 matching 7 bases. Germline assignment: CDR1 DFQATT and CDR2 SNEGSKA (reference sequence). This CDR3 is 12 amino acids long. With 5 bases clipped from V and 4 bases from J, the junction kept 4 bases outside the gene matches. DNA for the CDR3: TGCAGTGCTGCAGGGGGGCCCACTGAAGCTTTCTTT. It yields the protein CSAAGGPTEAFF.

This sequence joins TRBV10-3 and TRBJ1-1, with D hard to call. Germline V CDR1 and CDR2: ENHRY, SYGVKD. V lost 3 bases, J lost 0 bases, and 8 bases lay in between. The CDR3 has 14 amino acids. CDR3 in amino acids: CAISDPGLNTEAFF. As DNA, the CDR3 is TGTGCCATCAGTGATCCAGGTCTGAACACTGAAGCTTTCTTT.